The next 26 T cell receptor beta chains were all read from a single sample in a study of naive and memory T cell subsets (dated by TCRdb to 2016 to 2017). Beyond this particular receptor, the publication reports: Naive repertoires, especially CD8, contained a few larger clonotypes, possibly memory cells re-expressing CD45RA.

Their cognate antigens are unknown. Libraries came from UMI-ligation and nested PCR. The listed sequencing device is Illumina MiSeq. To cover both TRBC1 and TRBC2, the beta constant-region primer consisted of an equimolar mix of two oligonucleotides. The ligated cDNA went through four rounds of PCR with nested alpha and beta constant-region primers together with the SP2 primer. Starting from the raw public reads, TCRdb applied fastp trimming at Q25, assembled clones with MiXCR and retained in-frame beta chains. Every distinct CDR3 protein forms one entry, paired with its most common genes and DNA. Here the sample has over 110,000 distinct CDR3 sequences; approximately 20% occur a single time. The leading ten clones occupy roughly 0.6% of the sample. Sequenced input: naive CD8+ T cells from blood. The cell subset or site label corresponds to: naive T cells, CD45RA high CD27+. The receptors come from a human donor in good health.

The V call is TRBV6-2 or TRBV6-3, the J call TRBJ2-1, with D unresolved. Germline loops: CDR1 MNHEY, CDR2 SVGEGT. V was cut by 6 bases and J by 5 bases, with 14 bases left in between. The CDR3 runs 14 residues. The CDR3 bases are TGTGCCAGCAGCCCTCTTCAGCTGAACAATGAGCAGTTCTTC. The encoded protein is CASSPLQLNNEQFF.

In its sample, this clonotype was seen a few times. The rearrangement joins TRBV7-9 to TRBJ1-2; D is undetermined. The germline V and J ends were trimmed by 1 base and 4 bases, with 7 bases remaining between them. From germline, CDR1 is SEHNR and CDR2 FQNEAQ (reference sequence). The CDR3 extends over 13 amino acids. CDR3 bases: TGTGCCAGCAGCTTAGGGGATACCTATGGCTACACCTTC. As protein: CASSLGDTYGYTF.

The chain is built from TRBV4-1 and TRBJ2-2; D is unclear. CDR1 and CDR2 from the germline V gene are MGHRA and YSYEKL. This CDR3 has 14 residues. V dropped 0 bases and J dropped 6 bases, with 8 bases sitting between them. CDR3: CASSQDGQSGELFF. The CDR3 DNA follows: TGCGCCAGCAGCCAAGATGGTCAGTCCGGGGAGCTGTTTTTT.

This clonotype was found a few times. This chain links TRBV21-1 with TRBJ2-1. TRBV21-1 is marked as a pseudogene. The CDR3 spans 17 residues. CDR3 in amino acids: CASSKESARLTYNEQFF. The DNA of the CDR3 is TGTGCCAGCAGCAAAGAGTCGGCAAGGCTTACCTACAATGAGCAGTTCTTC.

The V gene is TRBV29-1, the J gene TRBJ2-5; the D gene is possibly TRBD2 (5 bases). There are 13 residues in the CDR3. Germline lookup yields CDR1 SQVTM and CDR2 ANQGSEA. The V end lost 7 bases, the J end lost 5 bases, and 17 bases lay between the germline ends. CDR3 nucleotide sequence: TGCAGCGCGCCGACCGGCCCGGGGGAGACCCAGTACTTC. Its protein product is CSAPTGPGETQYF.

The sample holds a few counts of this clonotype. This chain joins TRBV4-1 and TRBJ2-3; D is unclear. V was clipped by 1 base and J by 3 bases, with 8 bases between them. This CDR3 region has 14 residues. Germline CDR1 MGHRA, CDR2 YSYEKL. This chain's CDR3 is CASSQVVSTDTQYF. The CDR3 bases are TGCGCCAGCAGCCAAGTAGTATCGACAGATACGCAGTATTTT.

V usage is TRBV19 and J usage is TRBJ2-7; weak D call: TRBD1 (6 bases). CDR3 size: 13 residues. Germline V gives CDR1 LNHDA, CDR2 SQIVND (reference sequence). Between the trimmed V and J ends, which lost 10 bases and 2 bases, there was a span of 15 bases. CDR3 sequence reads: CATGGFSAYEQYF. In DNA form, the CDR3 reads TGTGCCACTGGGGGCTTTTCCGCCTACGAGCAGTACTTC.

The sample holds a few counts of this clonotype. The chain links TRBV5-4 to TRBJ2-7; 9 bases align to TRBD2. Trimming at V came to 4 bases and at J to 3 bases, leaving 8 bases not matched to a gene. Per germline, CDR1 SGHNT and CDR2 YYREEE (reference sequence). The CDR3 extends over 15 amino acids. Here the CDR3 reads CASSTPQTSGYEQYF. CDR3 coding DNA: TGTGCCAGCAGCACTCCGCAGACTAGCGGCTACGAGCAGTACTTC.

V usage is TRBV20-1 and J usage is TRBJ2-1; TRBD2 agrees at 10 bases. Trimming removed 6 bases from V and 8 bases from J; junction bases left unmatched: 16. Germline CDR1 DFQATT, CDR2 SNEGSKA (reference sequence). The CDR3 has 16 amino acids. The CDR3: CSAPWPPSGRWDEQFF. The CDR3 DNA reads TGCAGTGCCCCCTGGCCACCTAGCGGGAGATGGGATGAGCAGTTCTTC.

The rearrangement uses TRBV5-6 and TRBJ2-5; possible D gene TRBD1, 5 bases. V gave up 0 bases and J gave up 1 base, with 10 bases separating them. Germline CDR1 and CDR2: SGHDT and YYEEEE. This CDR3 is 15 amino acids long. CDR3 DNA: TGTGCCAGCAGCTTGGCGAGGACACGCCAAGAGACCCAGTACTTC. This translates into CASSLARTRQETQYF.

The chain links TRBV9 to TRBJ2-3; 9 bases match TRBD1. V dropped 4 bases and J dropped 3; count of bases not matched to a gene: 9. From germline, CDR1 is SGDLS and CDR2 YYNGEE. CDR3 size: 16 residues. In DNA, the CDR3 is TGTGCCAGCAGCACCAGGACAGGGGATTCGACAGATACGCAGTATTTT. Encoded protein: CASSTRTGDSTDTQYF.

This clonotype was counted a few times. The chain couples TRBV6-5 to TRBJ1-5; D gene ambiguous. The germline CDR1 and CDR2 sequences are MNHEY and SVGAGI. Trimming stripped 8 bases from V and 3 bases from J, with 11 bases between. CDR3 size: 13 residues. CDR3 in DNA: TGTGCCAGCGGCTTATCGTCCAATCAGCCCCAGCATTTT. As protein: CASGLSSNQPQHF.

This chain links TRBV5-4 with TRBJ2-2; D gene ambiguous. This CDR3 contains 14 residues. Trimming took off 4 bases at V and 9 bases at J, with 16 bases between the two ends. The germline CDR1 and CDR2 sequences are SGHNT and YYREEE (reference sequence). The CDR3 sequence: CASSLDREIRELFF. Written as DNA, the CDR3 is TGTGCCAGCAGCCTGGATAGGGAAATCAGGGAGCTGTTTTTT.

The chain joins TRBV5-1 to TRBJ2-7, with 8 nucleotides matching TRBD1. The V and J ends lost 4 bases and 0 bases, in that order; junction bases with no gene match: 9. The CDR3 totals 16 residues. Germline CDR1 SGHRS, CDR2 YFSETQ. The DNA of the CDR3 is TGCGCCAGCAGCCTACCCCCGGACAGGGTCTCCTACGAGCAGTACTTC. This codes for CASSLPPDRVSYEQYF.

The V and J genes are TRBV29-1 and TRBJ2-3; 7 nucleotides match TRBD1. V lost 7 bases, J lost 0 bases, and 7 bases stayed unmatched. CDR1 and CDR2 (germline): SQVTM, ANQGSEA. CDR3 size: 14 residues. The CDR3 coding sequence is TGCAGCGCCGACCGGGACAGCAGCACAGATACGCAGTATTTT. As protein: CSADRDSSTDTQYF.

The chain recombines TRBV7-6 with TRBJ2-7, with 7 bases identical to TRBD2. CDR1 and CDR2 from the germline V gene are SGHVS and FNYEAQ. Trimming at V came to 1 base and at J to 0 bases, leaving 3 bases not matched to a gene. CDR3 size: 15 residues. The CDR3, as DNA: TGTGCCAGCAGCTTAGGAGCGGGACCCTCCTACGAGCAGTACTTC. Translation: CASSLGAGPSYEQYF.

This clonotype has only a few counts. DNA of the CDR3: TGTGCCAGCAGCTTGACTCGGACAGGGAGCACAGATACGCAGTATTTT. This codes for CASSLTRTGSTDTQYF. The rearrangement uses TRBV3-1 and TRBJ2-3; TRBD1 aligns across 8 bases. With 5 bases clipped from V and 0 bases from J, the junction kept 7 bases outside the gene matches. The germline V gene has CDR1 LGHDT and CDR2 YNNKEL (reference sequence). This CDR3 spans 16 amino acids.

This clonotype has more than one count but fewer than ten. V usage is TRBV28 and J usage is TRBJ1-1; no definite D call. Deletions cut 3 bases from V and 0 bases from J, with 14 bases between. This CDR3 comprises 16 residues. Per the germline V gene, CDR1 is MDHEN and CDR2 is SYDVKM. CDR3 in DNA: TGTGCCAGCAGTTTGGTCATCGGGGATTTGAACACTGAAGCTTTCTTT. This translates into CASSLVIGDLNTEAFF.

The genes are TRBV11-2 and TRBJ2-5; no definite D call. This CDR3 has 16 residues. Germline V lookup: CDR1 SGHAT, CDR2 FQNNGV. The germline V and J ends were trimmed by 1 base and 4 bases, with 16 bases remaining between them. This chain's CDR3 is CASSLGASMGSETQYF. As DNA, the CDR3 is TGTGCCAGCAGCTTAGGAGCGTCCATGGGGTCAGAGACCCAGTACTTC.

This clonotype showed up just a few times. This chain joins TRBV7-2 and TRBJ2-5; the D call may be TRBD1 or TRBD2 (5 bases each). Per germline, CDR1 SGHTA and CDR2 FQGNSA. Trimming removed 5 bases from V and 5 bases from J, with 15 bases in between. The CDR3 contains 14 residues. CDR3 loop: CASSSRDGEETQYF. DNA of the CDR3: TGTGCCAGCAGCAGTCGGGACGGGGAGGAGACCCAGTACTTC. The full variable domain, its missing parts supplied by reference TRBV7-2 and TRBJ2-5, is GAGVSQSPSNKVTEKGKDVELRCDPISGHTALYWYRQSLGQGLEFLIYFQGNSAPDKSGLPSDRFSAERTGGSVSTLTIQRTQQEDSAVYLCASSSRDGEETQYFGPGTRLLVL.

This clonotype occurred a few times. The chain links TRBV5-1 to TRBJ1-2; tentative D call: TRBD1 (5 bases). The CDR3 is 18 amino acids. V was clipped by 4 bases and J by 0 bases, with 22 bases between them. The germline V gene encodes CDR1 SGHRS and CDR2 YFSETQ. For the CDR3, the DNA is TGCGCCAGCAGCCCTTCTCTCTTAACAGGCGATCCTAACTATGGCTACACCTTC. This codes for CASSPSLLTGDPNYGYTF.

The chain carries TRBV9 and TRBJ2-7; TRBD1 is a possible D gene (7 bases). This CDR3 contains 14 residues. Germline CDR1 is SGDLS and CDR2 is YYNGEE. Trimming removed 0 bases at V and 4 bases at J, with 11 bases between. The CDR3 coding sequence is TGTGCCAGCAGCGTAGTTGCAGGGGGGTACGAGCAGTACTTC. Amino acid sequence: CASSVVAGGYEQYF.

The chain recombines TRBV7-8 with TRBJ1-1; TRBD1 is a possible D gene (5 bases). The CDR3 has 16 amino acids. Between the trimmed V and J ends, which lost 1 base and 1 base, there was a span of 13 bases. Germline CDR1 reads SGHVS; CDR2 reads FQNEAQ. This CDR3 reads CASSLVGTASNTEAFF. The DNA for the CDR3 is TGTGCCAGCAGCTTAGTCGGGACGGCTTCGAACACTGAAGCTTTCTTT.

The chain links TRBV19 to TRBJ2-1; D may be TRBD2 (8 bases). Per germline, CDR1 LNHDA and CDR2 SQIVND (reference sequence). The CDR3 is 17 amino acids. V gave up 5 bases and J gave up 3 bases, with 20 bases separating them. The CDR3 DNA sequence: TGTGCCAGTAGTCCCCGGGGGGGGCAGGGGGTCTACAATGAGCAGTTCTTC. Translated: CASSPRGGQGVYNEQFF.

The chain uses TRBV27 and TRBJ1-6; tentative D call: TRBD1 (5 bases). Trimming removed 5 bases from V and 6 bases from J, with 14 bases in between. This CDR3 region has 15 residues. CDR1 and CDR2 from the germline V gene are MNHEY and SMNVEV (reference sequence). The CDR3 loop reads CASSRQQEPNSPLHF. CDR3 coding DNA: TGTGCCAGCAGTCGCCAACAGGAGCCTAATTCACCCCTCCACTTT.

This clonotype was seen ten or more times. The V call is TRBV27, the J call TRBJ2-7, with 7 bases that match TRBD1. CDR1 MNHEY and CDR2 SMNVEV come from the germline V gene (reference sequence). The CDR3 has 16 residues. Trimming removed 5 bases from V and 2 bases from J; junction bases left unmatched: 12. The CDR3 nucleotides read TGTGCCAGCAGTCTTACTGGTGACAGGGACGCCTACGAGCAGTACTTC. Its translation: CASSLTGDRDAYEQYF.